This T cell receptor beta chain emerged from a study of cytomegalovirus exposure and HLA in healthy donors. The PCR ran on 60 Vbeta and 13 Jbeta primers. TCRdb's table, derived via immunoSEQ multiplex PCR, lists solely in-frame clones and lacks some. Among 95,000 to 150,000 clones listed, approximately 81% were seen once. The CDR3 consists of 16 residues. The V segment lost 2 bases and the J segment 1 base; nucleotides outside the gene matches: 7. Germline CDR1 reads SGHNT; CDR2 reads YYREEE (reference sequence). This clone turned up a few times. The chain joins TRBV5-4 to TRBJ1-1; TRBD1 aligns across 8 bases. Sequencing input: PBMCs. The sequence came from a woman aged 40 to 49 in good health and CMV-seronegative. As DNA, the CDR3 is TGTGCCAGCAGCTTATCAAGGACAGGGAAGAACACTGAAGCTTTCTTT. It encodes CASSLSRTGKNTEAFF.